The clone carrying this T cell receptor beta chain was detected many times. The antigen is unknown. These data are taken from a study of T cells after yellow fever vaccination. Notes on the study in general: The secondary response showed a weaker magnitude and a faster peak, day 5 versus 15. Post-booster reappearance was seen for most primary-vaccination clones (about 95% CD4, roughly 91% CD8).

TCRdb recomputed calls from the 5' RACE reads with MiXCR, one row per CDR3 protein. The sample has around 120,000 distinct CDR3 sequences; roughly 15% are singletons. V was pared by 0 bases and J by 2 bases, with 9 bases between. The CDR3 covers 15 residues. CDR1 and CDR2 (germline): SGDLS, YYNGEE. The V gene is TRBV9, the J gene TRBJ1-3, with D unclear. The material was CD8+ T cells sorted from PBMCs, obtained 5 days after the yellow fever booster vaccination. The source of this sequence is a young man who received the YFV17D yellow fever vaccine. Here the CDR3 reads CASSVEVGAGNTIYF. The CDR3 DNA reads as TGTGCCAGCAGCGTAGAGGTCGGGGCTGGAAACACCATATATTTT.